These T cell receptor beta chains were read from a single sample in a study of blood T cell repertoires in COVID-19. The repertoire was sequenced with immunoSEQ multiplex PCR; TCRdb's copy has only in-frame clones and lacks some. The sample lists approximately 210,000 clones; around 87% were seen once. Sequenced sample: PBMCs or T cells enriched from blood (not recorded which). The receptors were sampled from a man between 25 and 39 years old in a cohort exposed to, infected with or recovered from COVID-19 (not recorded which). Both conserved end residues are trimmed from each CDR3. Size tells how often a clone was seen (once, few, many) or the class of an expanded clone, and some rows leave it out.

ASWRGASYEQY,TRBV27,TRBJ2-7,once
ASKRTGEMPQH,TRBV2,TRBJ1-5,few
ASSQGAGVNTEAF,TRBV4-1,TRBJ1-1,NA
ASSSKGHRSSGANVLT,TRBV7-6,TRBJ2-6,NA
ASSLAGGQETQY,TRBV7-9,TRBJ2-5,NA
ASSFGGTGIRYEQY,TRBV27,TRBJ2-7,NA
ASSQDDIAGAKGDTQY,TRBV4-1,TRBJ2-3,NA
ASSSQGVAGELF,TRBV3-1/TRBV3-2,TRBJ2-2,NA
ASSPQGTARGEKLF,TRBV28,TRBJ1-4,NA
ASSASGVPRRGNYGYT,TRBV6-1,TRBJ1-2,NA
ASSPAGTSGRDIQY,TRBV5-4,TRBJ2-4,few
ASSATGAFDTEAF,TRBV6-2/TRBV6-3,TRBJ1-1,NA
ASSRETSGRPPYEQY,TRBV27,TRBJ2-7,NA
ASREAGTYEQY,TRBV27,TRBJ2-7,NA
ATSGGTSGYNEQF,TRBV15,TRBJ2-1,NA
ASSQDGLAGDYEQF,TRBV4-3,TRBJ2-1,NA
ASRGPGQVNSPLH,TRBV9,TRBJ1-6,NA
ASSPSGVSTDTQY,TRBV4-1,TRBJ2-3,NA
ASSLGQGANQPQH,TRBV7-8,TRBJ1-5,NA
ATRCGGHSNEKLF,TRBV24-1,TRBJ1-4,NA
STSGSYEQY,TRBV20-1,TRBJ2-7,NA
ASSLHRSGRSDRF,TRBV4-1,TRBJ2-1,NA
ASSADITYEQY,TRBV11-3,TRBJ2-7,NA
ASKGQGSTYEQY,TRBV6-5,TRBJ2-7,NA
ASSQTRGSGYGYT,TRBV7-2,TRBJ1-2,NA
ASSPGYEQY,TRBV7-9,TRBJ2-7,NA
ASSEGGTRNNEQF,TRBV25-1,TRBJ2-1,NA
ASSLSTGDLDYGYT,TRBV7-2,TRBJ1-2,NA
ASSQDPGQGFLAEAF,TRBV4-1,TRBJ1-1,NA